A single sample gave rise to the 24 T cell receptor beta chains below, sequenced in a study of T cells in tuberculosis. The assay was immunoSEQ multiplex PCR, and TCRdb's table has in-frame clones only and misses some. Of about 29,000 clones listed, more than 80% are singletons. Sequences were obtained from PBMCs. Source of these receptors: a donor between 10 and 29 years old with latent tuberculosis or without tuberculosis infection.

The V gene is TRBV23-1, the J gene TRBJ2-7; 7 nucleotides match TRBD2. TRBV23-1 is annotated as an ORF whose role is uncertain. V gave up 4 bases and J gave up 0 bases; unmatched junction bases: 6. The CDR3 has 15 amino acids. CDR3 nucleotide sequence: TGCGCCAGCAGTCCCCTAGCGGAAAACTCCTACGAGCAGTACTTC. It specifies CASSPLAENSYEQYF.

The sample holds a few counts of this clone. The DNA of the CDR3 is TGTGCCAGCAACCGAGGGACAGGGACCTACGAGCAGTACTTC. This gives the protein CASNRGTGTYEQYF. The chain carries TRBV28 and TRBJ2-7; 9 bases fit TRBD1. With 7 bases clipped from V and 2 bases from J, the junction kept 6 bases outside the gene matches. The CDR3 contains 14 residues. Germline lookup yields CDR1 MDHEN and CDR2 SYDVKM.

The V and J genes are TRBV7-6 and TRBJ2-2; D is perhaps TRBD2 (5 bases). CDR1 and CDR2 (germline): SGHVS, FNYEAQ. V was shortened by 1 base and J by 14 bases, with 11 bases between the two germline ends. The length of the CDR3 is 12 residues. The CDR3 loop is CASSLELGSLFF. In DNA, the CDR3 is TGTGCCAGCAGCTTAGAACTAGGCAGTCTGTTTTTT.

This chain uses TRBV19 with TRBJ1-5; 7 bases line up with TRBD1. CDR3 length: 16 amino acids. Germline assignment: CDR1 LNHDA and CDR2 SQIVND (reference sequence). V shed 6 bases, J shed 9 bases, and the junction held 17 bases outside the gene matches. The CDR3 loop is CASSPGDYRGGRPQHF. The CDR3, as DNA: TGTGCCAGTAGCCCCGGTGACTACAGGGGCGGTCGGCCCCAGCATTTT.

This clone is a singleton in its sample. This chain connects TRBV4-1 to TRBJ2-2; the match to TRBD2 covers 12 bases. After removal of 4 bases from V and 7 bases from J, the junction contained 10 bases not matched to a gene. In germline, CDR1 is MGHRA, CDR2 YSYEKL. The CDR3 contains 17 residues. This CDR3 is CASSLTSGRILGGELFF. The CDR3 DNA sequence: TGCGCCAGCAGCCTGACTAGCGGGAGAATACTTGGCGGGGAGCTGTTTTTT.

V gene TRBV7-8 combines with J gene TRBJ2-3, with TRBD2 matching 9 bases. Germline loops: CDR1 SGHVS, CDR2 FQNEAQ. Trimming took 1 base from V and 4 from J; bases not matched to a gene: 6. The CDR3 runs 16 residues. The CDR3 DNA follows: TGTGCCAGCAGCTTAGTTGCGGGAGGGCCGCCAGATACGCAGTATTTT. It codes for CASSLVAGGPPDTQYF.

This rearrangement joins TRBV28 to TRBJ2-5; 9 positions match TRBD2. Germline loops: CDR1 MDHEN, CDR2 SYDVKM. This CDR3 comprises 17 residues. Unmatched junction bases numbered 10, after V lost 5 bases and J lost 0 bases. CDR3 sequence: CASSRPRSGRYQETQYF. In DNA, the CDR3 is TGTGCCAGCAGTCGGCCGAGGAGCGGGAGGTACCAAGAGACCCAGTACTTC.

The rearrangement links TRBV6-5 to TRBJ2-7; the match to TRBD1 covers 8 bases. Germline V CDR1 and CDR2: MNHEY, SVGAGI. Germline trimming cut 5 bases from V and 0 bases from J; bases unmatched to any gene: 6. The length of the CDR3 is 15 residues. The CDR3 region is CASSRQGRSSYEQYF. CDR3 DNA: TGTGCCAGCAGTAGACAGGGGAGGAGCTCCTACGAGCAGTACTTC.

The chain combines TRBV2 with TRBJ2-1; 7 bases fit TRBD2. The germline V gene encodes CDR1 SNHLY and CDR2 FYNNEI. This CDR3 spans 14 amino acids. V gave up 5 bases and J gave up 9 bases; unmatched junction bases: 10. In nucleotides, the CDR3 is TGTGCCAGCAGTACGGGGGAGGGTAGGCGTGAGCAGTTCTTC. Residues: CASSTGEGRREQFF. Using reference TRBV2 and TRBJ2-1 for the parts outside the CDR3, the full variable domain is EPEVTQTPSHQVTQMGQEVILRCVPISNHLYFYWYRQILGQKVEFLVSFYNNEISEKSEIFDDQFSVERPDGSNFTLKIRSTKLEDSAMYFCASSTGEGRREQFFGPGTRLTVL.

The chain joins TRBV9 to TRBJ2-3, with TRBD1 as a possible D gene (5 bases). Germline assignment: CDR1 SGDLS and CDR2 YYNGEE. This CDR3 has 15 residues. The germline V and J ends were trimmed by 1 base and 6 bases, with 15 bases remaining between them. In nucleotides, the CDR3 is TGTGCCAGCAGCGTAAAGGGGTCCACCAGGGATACGCAGTATTTT. Protein: CASSVKGSTRDTQYF.

The genes are TRBV21-1 and TRBJ2-7; the table's TRBD2 call for D was not verified on the DNA. TRBV21-1 is given as a pseudogene. This CDR3 has 16 amino acids. CDR3 nucleotide sequence: TGTGCCAGCAGCTCCAAGGTGGGACGGGAGACCTACGAGCAGTACTTC. Translation: CASSSKVGRETYEQYF.

This clone has only one observation. The rearrangement joins TRBV9 to TRBJ2-7; 16 positions match TRBD2. CDR1 and CDR2 (germline): SGDLS, YYNGEE. The CDR3 length is 22 residues. V was pared by 3 bases and J by 5 bases, with 23 bases of the junction left unmatched. The CDR3 DNA follows: TGTGCCAGCAGCGAAGAACCTCTTACCGGGACTAGCGGGAGGGGTGTCCTGAACGAGCAGTACTTC. It translates to CASSEEPLTGTSGRGVLNEQYF. The full variable domain, rest sourced from reference TRBV9 and TRBJ2-7, is DSGVTQTPKHLITATGQRVTLRCSPRSGDLSVYWYQQSLDQGLQFLIQYYNGEERAKGNILERFSAQQFPDLHSELNLSSLELGDSALYFCASSEEPLTGTSGRGVLNEQYFGPGTRLTVT.

The chain uses TRBV30 and TRBJ1-1; TRBD1 matches at 8 bases. The junction had 7 bases not matched to a gene; V was cut back by 0 bases and J by 10 bases. Germline V lookup: CDR1 GTSNPN, CDR2 SVGIG (reference sequence). This CDR3 has 13 amino acids. The CDR3 loop is CAWSVRVRGPAFF. CDR3 DNA sequence: TGTGCCTGGAGTGTACGGGTCAGGGGGCCAGCTTTCTTT.

V and J are TRBV28 and TRBJ1-2; TRBD1 aligns across 8 bases. The germline V gene encodes CDR1 MDHEN and CDR2 SYDVKM. V was clipped by 5 bases and J by 1 base; unmatched bases: 6. This CDR3 is built from 15 residues. CDR3 residues: CASSALTGGNYGYTF. CDR3 bases: TGTGCCAGCAGTGCACTAACAGGGGGTAACTATGGCTACACCTTC.

The chain couples TRBV4-2 to TRBJ2-3, with 12 positions matching TRBD2. After removal of 1 base from V and 1 base from J, the junction contained 0 bases not matched to a gene. CDR1 and CDR2 (germline): LGHNA, YNFKEQ. This CDR3 contains 16 residues. Here the CDR3 reads CASSQGLAGGTDTQYF. The CDR3 nucleotides are TGTGCCAGCAGCCAAGGACTAGCGGGGGGCACAGATACGCAGTATTTT.

The chain combines TRBV6-1 with TRBJ1-1, with D maybe TRBD1 (5 bases). There are 13 residues in the CDR3. Germline CDR1 reads MNHNS; CDR2 reads SASEGT. Trimming stripped 3 bases from V and 2 bases from J, with 7 bases between. The CDR3, as DNA: TGTGCCAGCAGTGACAGGGCTAACACTGAAGCTTTCTTT. This encodes CASSDRANTEAFF.

The rearrangement uses TRBV19 and TRBJ1-2, with 7 bases matching TRBD1. CDR3 length: 18 amino acids. Germline CDR1 LNHDA, CDR2 SQIVND (reference sequence). V was pared by 1 base and J by 2 bases, with 13 bases of the junction left unmatched. The CDR3: CASSIAGRGTESNYGYTF. CDR3 coding DNA: TGTGCCAGTAGTATAGCAGGCCGGGGGACAGAGAGCAACTATGGCTACACCTTC.

The chain joins TRBV11-2 to TRBJ1-1; D is ambiguous. CDR1 and CDR2 from the germline V gene are SGHAT and FQNNGV. Trimming removed 1 base at V and 11 bases at J, with 11 bases between. This CDR3 has 12 residues. The CDR3: CASSLAEGRAFF. CDR3 sequence (DNA): TGTGCCAGCAGCTTAGCAGAGGGAAGGGCTTTCTTT.

This clone occurred once. CDR3 protein: CASRAGQGGSEAFF. The CDR3 DNA reads TGTGCCAGCAGGGCGGGACAGGGTGGTTCTGAAGCTTTCTTT. The V call is TRBV28, the J call TRBJ1-1; 9 bases are a match to TRBD1. This CDR3 region has 14 residues. Trimming cost V 6 bases and J 6 bases; bases outside gene matches: 8. The germline V gene encodes CDR1 MDHEN and CDR2 SYDVKM.

The J gene is TRBJ2-5, the V gene TRBV11-2; 7 positions match TRBD1. V lost 3 bases, J lost 5 bases, and 3 bases stayed unmatched. This CDR3 has 13 amino acids. Germline V gene data show CDR1 as SGHAT and CDR2 as FQNNGV. The CDR3 coding sequence is TGTGCCAGCAGCTTGACAGGGTTGGAGACCCAGTACTTC. Amino acid sequence: CASSLTGLETQYF.

The chain recombines TRBV18 with TRBJ2-1, with 9 bases lining up with TRBD2. CDR1 and CDR2 (germline): KGHSH, LQKENI. V gave up 4 bases and J gave up 2 bases; unmatched junction bases: 9. This CDR3 comprises 17 residues. The CDR3 sequence is CASSLNRASGTYNEQFF. The CDR3 DNA reads as TGTGCCAGCTCACTAAATCGGGCTAGCGGGACCTACAATGAGCAGTTCTTC. The full variable domain, completed using reference TRBV18 and TRBJ2-1, is NAGVMQNPRHLVRRRGQEARLRCSPMKGHSHVYWYRQLPEEGLKFMVYLQKENIIDESGMPKERFSAEFPKEGPSILRIQQVVRGDSAAYFCASSLNRASGTYNEQFFGPGTRLTVL.

The rearrangement links TRBV6-1 to TRBJ1-2, with D hard to call. Germline-derived CDR1 and CDR2 are MNHNS and SASEGT. Trimming shortened V by 4 bases and J by 3 bases, and 12 bases separated the two germline ends. The CDR3 has 14 amino acids. The DNA for the CDR3 is TGTGCCAGCAGTGCGACTCTTAAGGACTATGGCTACACCTTC. This gives the protein CASSATLKDYGYTF.

V usage is TRBV5-1 and J usage is TRBJ2-2, with D perhaps matching TRBD1 (5 bases). The CDR3 totals 14 residues. Germline V CDR1 and CDR2: SGHRS, YFSETQ. V lost 1 base and J 4 bases, leaving 8 bases between the germline ends. The CDR3 spells CASSLRGSTGELFF. DNA for the CDR3: TGCGCCAGCAGCTTGAGGGGAAGCACCGGGGAGCTGTTTTTT.

The chain links TRBV15 to TRBJ1-4; tentatively, D is TRBD1 (5 bases). The germline V gene encodes CDR1 LNHNV and CDR2 YYDKDF (reference sequence). Trimming shortened V by 4 bases and J by 5 bases, and 11 bases separated the two germline ends. The CDR3 runs 14 residues. In DNA, the CDR3 is TGTGCCACCAGCACAGAACAGGAAAATGAAAAACTGTTTTTT. It encodes CATSTEQENEKLFF.